A selection of T cell receptor beta chains follows, all from one sample in a study of T cells in Graves' hyperthyroidism and ophthalmopathy. MiXCR was run by TCRdb on the multiplex PCR reads, yielding one entry per CDR3 protein. The data show approximately 600,000 distinct CDR3 sequences, 11% to 15% seen once. What was sequenced was blood. The receptors derive from a woman aged 18 to 35 with Graves' ophthalmopathy. Each CDR3 is given with its conserved first and last residue. D genes are given only for firm matches. Size is omitted from some rows. Given values are once, few, many or a class for expanded clones.

V: TRBV20-1
D: TRBD2
size: NA
J: TRBJ2-3
DNA: TGCAGTGCTAGAGATAGCGGGAGGGTGGGAGATACGCAGTATTTT
CDR3: CSARDSGRVGDTQYF

V: TRBV7-9
D: TRBD2
size: NA
J: TRBJ2-1
DNA: TGTGCCAGCAGCTTAGCGCCTTTAGCGGGTGGCAATGAGCAGTTCTTC
CDR3: CASSLAPLAGGNEQFF

V: TRBV3-1
D: TRBD2
size: many
J: TRBJ2-3
DNA: TGTGCCAGCAGCCCCGGGACTAGAACGGATACGCAGTATTTT
CDR3: CASSPGTRTDTQYF

V: TRBV27
D: TRBD1
size: NA
J: TRBJ1-2
DNA: TGTGCCAGCAGTAGAGTCGGGACAGGGTCTAACTATGGCTACACCTTC
CDR3: CASSRVGTGSNYGYTF

V: TRBV24-1
D: NA
size: NA
J: TRBJ2-7
DNA: TGTGCCACCTCAGGAGATTCCTACGAGCAGTACTTC
CDR3: CATSGDSYEQYF

V: TRBV29-1
D: NA
size: NA
J: TRBJ2-7
DNA: TGCAGCGTCCGCAGCCCAGGTCTCTACGAGCAGTACTTC
CDR3: CSVRSPGLYEQYF

V: TRBV2
D: TRBD1
size: many
J: TRBJ2-3
DNA: TGTGCCAGCAGGACAGGGGGTTCGGATACGCAGTATTTT
CDR3: CASRTGGSDTQYF

V: TRBV6-1
D: NA
size: many
J: TRBJ1-4
DNA: TGTGCCAGCAGTAAGGCAGGGTCTAATGAAAAACTGTTTTTT
CDR3: CASSKAGSNEKLFF

V: TRBV19
D: TRBD1
size: NA
J: TRBJ1-5
DNA: TGTGCCAGTAGTATTCGGACAGGGAATCAGCCCCAGCATTTT
CDR3: CASSIRTGNQPQHF

V: TRBV7-3
D: NA
size: NA
J: TRBJ2-7
DNA: TGTGCCAGCAGCCCGACCCTCGTCTCCTACGAGCAGTACTTC
CDR3: CASSPTLVSYEQYF

V: TRBV29-1
D: NA
size: few
J: TRBJ2-7
DNA: TGCAGCGTTGGGAGTAGCTCCTACGAGCAGTACTTC
CDR3: CSVGSSSYEQYF

V: TRBV30
D: NA
size: many
J: TRBJ1-1
DNA: TGTGCCTGGAATAAGAACACTGAAGCTTTCTTT
CDR3: CAWNKNTEAFF

V: TRBV3-1
D: NA
size: many
J: TRBJ2-7
DNA: TGTGCCAGCAGCCACGGGGGCTTCAGCTCCTACGAGCAGTACTTC
CDR3: CASSHGGFSSYEQYF

V: TRBV28
D: TRBD1
size: many
J: TRBJ1-4
DNA: TGTGCCAGCAGTCGGACAGGCGTTAATGAAAAACTGTTTTTT
CDR3: CASSRTGVNEKLFF

V: TRBV4-3
D: NA
size: NA
J: TRBJ2-1
DNA: TGCGCCAGCAGCCCGATGGGGCCTCACAGCTCCTACAATGAGCAGTTCTTC
CDR3: CASSPMGPHSSYNEQFF

V: TRBV5-4
D: TRBD1
size: once
J: TRBJ1-6
DNA: TGTGCCAGCAGCACCCGGACAGGGGGTAATTCACCCCTCCACTTT
CDR3: CASSTRTGGNSPLHF